The rows below give T cell receptor beta chains drawn from one sample of a study of PD-L1 blockade in urothelial cancer. Clones were sequenced by immunoSEQ multiplex PCR, and TCRdb holds only the in-frame ones, with some missing. The sample carries tens of thousands of clones, about 89% recorded once. The sample consisted of PBMCs, taken around atezolizumab (anti-PD-L1) treatment. These TCRs come from a man aged 55-75 years with urothelial cancer. Both conserved end residues are part of each CDR3. A D gene is named only where the DNA matches it firmly. The listing skips clone size in some rows; elsewhere it reads once, few, many or a size class.

j_gene,abundance,v_gene,d_gene,CDR3aa,CDR3nt
TRBJ2-2,once,TRBV9,TRBD1,CASTSPGTAPTGELFF,TGTGCCAGCACCTCACCCGGGACAGCCCCCACCGGGGAGCTGTTTTTT
TRBJ2-2,-,TRBV19,-,CASSIEGAATGELFF,TGTGCCAGTAGTATAGAAGGGGCCGCCACCGGGGAGCTGTTTTTT
TRBJ2-7,-,TRBV19,TRBD1,CASTPGQGREQYF,TGTGCCAGTACCCCGGGACAGGGCCGTGAGCAGTACTTC
TRBJ2-7,-,TRBV29-1,-,CSVLDFIYEQYF,TGCAGCGTTTTGGACTTCATCTACGAGCAGTACTTC
TRBJ2-1,-,TRBV7-2,-,CASSFGQGTYNEQFF,TGTGCCAGCAGCTTCGGTCAGGGAACCTACAATGAGCAGTTCTTC
TRBJ2-7,-,TRBV6-5,TRBD1,CASSLDRASLSYEQYF,TGTGCCAGCAGTTTAGACAGGGCTTCCTTATCCTACGAGCAGTACTTC
TRBJ2-5,few,TRBV10-3,-,CAIRAARPPETQYF,TGTGCCATCAGGGCGGCCCGGCCCCCAGAGACCCAGTACTTC
TRBJ1-5,-,TRBV10-3,-,CAISPTDSNQPQHF,TGTGCCATCAGCCCGACTGATAGCAATCAGCCCCAGCATTTT
TRBJ2-2,-,TRBV21-1,-,CASSKLPLAGFGELFF,TGTGCCAGCAGCAAATTACCCCTAGCGGGGTTCGGGGAGCTGTTTTTT
TRBJ2-3,-,TRBV21-1,-,CAIERERDTQYF,TGTGCCATCGAGCGGGAACGGGATACGCAGTATTTT
TRBJ2-5,-,TRBV6-4,-,CASSVNPQETQYF,TGTGCCAGCAGTGTTAACCCCCAGGAGACCCAGTACTTC
TRBJ1-1,-,TRBV7-9,-,CASRPGGSEAFF,TGTGCCAGCAGACCCGGGGGATCTGAAGCTTTCTTT
TRBJ2-5,-,TRBV7-8,-,CASSLDGAVKETQYF,TGTGCCAGCAGCTTAGATGGGGCGGTCAAAGAGACCCAGTACTTC
TRBJ2-1,-,TRBV7-7,TRBD2,CASSPTASGNEQFF,TGTGCCAGCAGCCCAACCGCTAGCGGCAATGAGCAGTTCTTC
TRBJ2-5,few,TRBV10-3,TRBD1,CAISGRRQGLAETQYF,TGTGCCATCAGTGGGAGAAGACAGGGGTTGGCTGAGACCCAGTACTTC
TRBJ1-2,-,TRBV19,TRBD1,CASKIRDSDYGYTF,TGTGCCAGTAAGATACGGGACAGCGACTATGGCTACACCTTC
TRBJ1-6,-,TRBV30,TRBD1,CAWSSPGTGSNSPLHF,TGTGCCTGGAGTAGTCCCGGGACAGGGAGTAATTCACCCCTCCACTTT
TRBJ1-5,-,TRBV6-1,TRBD1,CASSLQGGNQPQHF,TGTGCCAGCAGTCTACAGGGGGGGAATCAGCCCCAGCATTTT
TRBJ2-7,-,TRBV28,-,CASSVGTPLTYEQYF,TGTGCCAGCAGTGTTGGGACACCCCTCACCTACGAGCAGTACTTC
TRBJ2-3,-,TRBV5-1,TRBD1,CASSRGRGSTDTQYF,TGCGCCAGCAGCCGGGGCAGGGGGAGCACAGATACGCAGTATTTT
TRBJ1-4,-,TRBV5-1,TRBD1,CASSSRTGSNEKLFF,TGCGCCAGCAGCTCCCGGACAGGTTCTAATGAAAAACTGTTTTTT
TRBJ2-7,-,TRBV7-8,-,CASSSVSYEQYF,TGTGCCAGCAGCTCCGTCTCCTACGAGCAGTACTTC
TRBJ1-5,-,TRBV19,-,CASSSRGLGNQPQHF,TGTGCCAGTAGTTCCAGGGGTTTGGGCAATCAGCCCCAGCATTTT
TRBJ2-7,-,TRBV19,-,CASSIGGMGHEQYF,TGTGCCAGTAGTATTGGAGGGATGGGCCACGAGCAGTACTTC
TRBJ1-5,-,TRBV7-9,-,CASSLGGGGNQPQHF,TGTGCCAGCAGCTTAGGGGGGGGAGGCAATCAGCCCCAGCATTTT
TRBJ2-3,-,TRBV2,-,CASSPRGPEGYTQYF,TGTGCCAGCAGCCCGCGCGGGCCAGAGGGCTATACGCAGTATTTT
TRBJ1-5,-,TRBV2,-,CASSAGLNQPQHF,TGTGCCAGCAGTGCAGGACTCAATCAGCCCCAGCATTTT
TRBJ2-7,-,TRBV21-1,-,CASSKGQTRLARIYEQYF,TGTGCCAGCAGCAAAGGACAAACCAGACTAGCGAGAATCTACGAGCAGTACTTC
TRBJ2-5,-,TRBV5-1,-,CASSPDLIRPETQYF,TGCGCCAGCAGCCCAGATCTAATCAGGCCAGAGACCCAGTACTTC
TRBJ2-3,-,TRBV10-1,-,CASSVGRETDTQYF,TGCGCCAGCAGTGTCGGCAGGGAAACAGATACGCAGTATTTT
TRBJ1-2,-,TRBV11-2,TRBD1,CASSSQGAGYTF,TGTGCCAGCAGCTCACAGGGGGCGGGTTACACCTTC
TRBJ1-1,-,TRBV6-5,-,CASSYRGWTEAFF,TGTGCCAGCAGTTACAGGGGCTGGACTGAAGCTTTCTTT
TRBJ1-1,-,TRBV19,-,CASKAPGSPNTEAFF,TGTGCCAGTAAGGCGCCAGGGTCCCCGAACACTGAAGCTTTCTTT
TRBJ2-1,-,TRBV10-3,-,CAISAGRNEQFF,TGTGCCATCAGCGCAGGGCGCAATGAGCAGTTCTTC
TRBJ1-1,-,TRBV4-3,-,CASSQEGSRAEAFF,TGCGCCAGCAGCCAAGAAGGGTCCAGGGCGGAAGCTTTCTTT
TRBJ2-7,-,TRBV28,-,CASRQPREPPYEQYF,TGTGCCAGCAGGCAGCCCCGGGAGCCTCCCTACGAGCAGTACTTC
TRBJ1-2,-,TRBV15,-,CATSRDRGSWGYTF,TGTGCCACCAGCAGAGATCGGGGGTCGTGGGGCTACACCTTC
TRBJ2-1,-,TRBV5-5,-,CASSLRTGILSSNEQFF,TGTGCCAGCAGCTTGCGAACGGGGATCCTCTCGAGCAATGAGCAGTTCTTC
TRBJ2-7,-,TRBV7-2,TRBD1,CASSRRIDRAVEQYF,TGTGCCAGCAGCAGAAGAATTGACAGGGCGGTCGAGCAGTACTTC
TRBJ2-2,-,TRBV5-5,TRBD1,CASSVPGTGNTGELFF,TGTGCCAGCAGCGTCCCCGGGACAGGGAACACCGGGGAGCTGTTTTTT
TRBJ2-1,-,TRBV9,TRBD2,CASSVARTSGGYNEQFF,TGTGCCAGCAGCGTAGCAAGGACTAGCGGGGGCTACAATGAGCAGTTCTTC
TRBJ2-7,-,TRBV4-3,TRBD1,CASSQDAGTGSNEQYF,TGCGCCAGCAGCCAAGACGCCGGGACAGGGAGCAACGAGCAGTACTTC